The sequence of this TCR beta chain was determined in a study of identical twins. cDNA carried unique molecular identifiers, and a universal primer site was added by template switching. TCRdb used MiXCR to reprocess the 5' RACE reads, holding one entry per CDR3 protein. The sample holds about 660,000 distinct CDR3 sequences, approximately 9% seen once. This clonotype was counted many times. Its antigen is not known. Germline V gives CDR1 MNHNS, CDR2 SASEGT. The CDR3 is 15 residues long. The V and J ends lost 0 bases and 7 bases respectively, with 14 bases between them. Overall study findings and caveats: Alpha sequences that were out-of-frame and twin-shared showed an excess of low generation probability.

The sample also formed part of further work on yellow fever vaccine responses in identical twins.

The chain joins TRBV6-1 to TRBJ2-3, with D possibly TRBD1 on 6 matching bases. The receptor was derived from a woman under 30 in good health. Material for sequencing was PBMCs. CDR3 in DNA: TGTGCCAGCAGTGAAGCGGGAACAGGGATCCATACGCAGTATTTT. As protein: CASSEAGTGIHTQYF.